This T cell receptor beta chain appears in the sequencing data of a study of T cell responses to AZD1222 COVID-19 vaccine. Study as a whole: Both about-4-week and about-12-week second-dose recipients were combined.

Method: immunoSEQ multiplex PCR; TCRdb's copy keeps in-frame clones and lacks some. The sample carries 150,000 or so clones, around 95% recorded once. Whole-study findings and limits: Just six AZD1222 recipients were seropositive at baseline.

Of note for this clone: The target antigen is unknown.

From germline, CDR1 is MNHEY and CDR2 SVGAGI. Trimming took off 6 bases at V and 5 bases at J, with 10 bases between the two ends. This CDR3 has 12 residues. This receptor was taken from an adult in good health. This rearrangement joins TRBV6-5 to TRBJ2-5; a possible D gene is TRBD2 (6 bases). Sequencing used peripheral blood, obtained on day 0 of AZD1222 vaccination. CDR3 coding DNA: TGTGCCAGCAGATCTGGGGGGGAGACCCAGTACTTC. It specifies CASRSGGETQYF.